One and the same sample provided the 20 T cell receptor beta chains below, sequenced in a study of regulatory T cells in long-lasting Graves disease. Time point in this sample: newly diagnosed GD, antithyroid drugs for less than 3 months. RNA from PBMCs was the source of the TCR library. According to the study, TCR beta libraries were built with iRepertoire HTBI primers and CDR3-region Arm-PCR. A single record per CDR3 protein comes from TCRdb applying MiXCR to the multiplex PCR reads. The sample includes roughly 320,000 distinct CDR3 sequences, 16% seen only once; the top ten take about 32%. The same data also contributed to another study, on T cells in Graves' hyperthyroidism and ophthalmopathy.

The specimen comprised peripheral blood mononuclear cells (PBMCs), sampled at new diagnosis, from a patient treated with antithyroid drugs. The origin of the receptors is a man aged 40-50 years with Graves disease.

The chain combines TRBV5-1 with TRBJ2-5, with TRBD1 matching over 7 bases. The germline CDR1 and CDR2 sequences are SGHRS and YFSETQ. The CDR3 runs to 13 residues. Trimming at V came to 4 bases and at J to 5 bases, leaving 5 bases not matched to a gene. CDR3 amino acids: CASSEGAWETQYF. The DNA of the CDR3 is TGCGCCAGCAGCGAGGGGGCCTGGGAGACCCAGTACTTC.

This clonotype was recorded at least ten times. The rearrangement joins TRBV5-1 to TRBJ2-7, with D possibly TRBD2 on 7 matching bases. The germline V and J ends were trimmed by 0 bases and 6 bases, with 13 bases remaining between them. This CDR3 is 14 amino acids long. Per the germline V gene, CDR1 is SGHRS and CDR2 is YFSETQ. CDR3 nucleotides: TGCGCCAGCAGCTTGGCCCCCGGGGGGCGCGAGCAGTACTTC. Its protein product is CASSLAPGGREQYF.

This clonotype showed up many times. The chain combines TRBV3-1 with TRBJ1-5; no definite D call. The V gene's germline CDR1 is LGHDT and CDR2 YNNKEL (reference sequence). Between the trimmed V and J ends, which lost 1 base and 5 bases, there was a span of 9 bases. This CDR3 has 14 residues. The CDR3 is CASSQVGRDQPQHF. Written as DNA, the CDR3 is TGTGCCAGCAGCCAAGTAGGGAGGGATCAGCCCCAGCATTTT.

This clonotype was observed at least ten times. The rearrangement joins TRBV7-4 to TRBJ1-5; no clear D gene. This CDR3 spans 10 amino acids. Germline V gives CDR1 SGHVT, CDR2 SQSDAQ. Trimming left V 5 bases short and J 10 bases short, with 6 bases between. The CDR3 nucleotides read TGTGCCAGCAGCCCACGACCCCAGCATTTT. It specifies CASSPRPQHF.

In this sample, this clonotype turned up many times. V gene TRBV7-2 combines with J gene TRBJ1-1; no reliable D call. V was cut by 2 bases and J by 4 bases, with 5 bases left in between. The germline V gene has CDR1 SGHTA and CDR2 FQGNSA. The length of the CDR3 is 12 residues. In DNA, the CDR3 is TGTGCCAGCAGCTTAATGACCACTGAAGCTTTCTTT. Residues: CASSLMTTEAFF.

This clonotype was detected ten times or more. The rearrangement uses TRBV7-2 and TRBJ2-7; 7 nucleotides match TRBD1. V shed 5 bases and J 3 bases; nucleotides not matched to a gene: 7. The V gene's germline CDR1 is SGHTA and CDR2 FQGNSA. This CDR3 is 14 amino acids long. CDR3: CASSASTGNYEQYF. CDR3 in DNA: TGTGCCAGCAGCGCATCGACAGGGAACTACGAGCAGTACTTC.

This clonotype has only a few counts. The genes are TRBV6-9 and TRBJ2-5; 12 bases line up with TRBD2. CDR3 length: 18 residues. The trim removed 3 bases at V and 4 bases at J, leaving 12 bases unmatched. Looked up from germline, CDR1 is MNHGY and CDR2 is SVAAGI. The DNA for the CDR3 is TGTGCCAGCAGTTACCTAAGACTAGCGGGGGCCCGCCGAGAGACCCAGTACTTC. Protein: CASSYLRLAGARRETQYF.

This clonotype has a count of ten or more. CDR3 region: CSAKNTGTYEQYF. The CDR3 DNA reads as TGCAGTGCTAAGAACACAGGGACCTACGAGCAGTACTTC. The rearrangement links TRBV20-1 to TRBJ2-7; possibly TRBD1 for D (6 bases). The germline gives CDR1 DFQATT, CDR2 SNEGSKA (reference sequence). The CDR3 is 13 amino acids. The germline V and J ends were trimmed by 4 bases and 2 bases, with 12 bases remaining between them.

At least ten counts were recorded for this clonotype. This rearrangement joins TRBV18 to TRBJ2-7, with D possibly being TRBD1 or TRBD2 (7 bases each). Germline CDR1 and CDR2: KGHSH and LQKENI. Trimming shortened V by 3 bases and J by 0 bases, and 18 bases separated the two germline ends. The CDR3 has 17 amino acids. CDR3 amino acids: CASSPTGRVTGSYEQYF. CDR3 DNA sequence: TGTGCCAGCTCACCGACAGGGAGGGTGACCGGCTCCTACGAGCAGTACTTC.

This clonotype was counted at least ten times. CDR3 nucleotide sequence: TGTGCCAGCAGCTTAGCCGCGGGGGATGGAGATACGCAGTATTTT. Translating gives CASSLAAGDGDTQYF. The chain uses TRBV7-9 and TRBJ2-3; 7 nucleotides align to TRBD2. With V trimmed by 0 bases and J by 5 bases, 5 bases remained unmatched. The CDR3 totals 15 residues. Germline CDR1 reads SEHNR; CDR2 reads FQNEAQ (reference sequence).

V usage is TRBV15 and J usage is TRBJ1-6; possibly TRBD1 for D (5 bases). The V and J ends lost 0 bases and 0 bases respectively, with 15 bases between them. Germline CDR1 and CDR2: LNHNV and YYDKDF (reference sequence). This CDR3 spans 19 amino acids. For the CDR3, the DNA is TGTGCCACCAGCAGAGACCCCCCTGGGGCGCGCTCCTATAATTCACCCCTCCACTTT. Translating it yields CATSRDPPGARSYNSPLHF.

At least ten counts were recorded for this clonotype. The CDR3, as DNA: TGTGCCAGCAGTTACAGGGTAGGAGAAAAACTGTTTTTT. It is translated as CASSYRVGEKLFF. The V and J genes are TRBV27 and TRBJ1-4; possibly TRBD1 for D (6 bases). The V gene lost 4 bases and the J gene lost 8 bases, with 11 bases spanning the gap. Looked up from germline, CDR1 is MNHEY and CDR2 is SMNVEV (reference sequence). CDR3 size: 13 residues.

This clonotype was picked up many times. The chain recombines TRBV30 with TRBJ1-1, with D unclear. V was clipped by 3 bases and J by 8 bases, with 10 bases between them. The CDR3 spans 11 residues. From germline, CDR1 is GTSNPN and CDR2 SVGIG (reference sequence). CDR3 in amino acids: CAWRGLREAFF. For the CDR3, the DNA is TGTGCCTGGAGAGGGCTCCGCGAAGCTTTCTTT.

This clonotype showed up many times. The chain uses TRBV12-3 or TRBV12-4 and TRBJ2-1; D is perhaps TRBD1 (6 bases). This CDR3 spans 15 amino acids. The ends were cut back, 5 bases at V and 6 bases at J, with 17 bases in the middle. The CDR3 DNA reads as TGTGCCAGCAGTCATGGCGCAGGGGCGTTCAATGAGCAGTTCTTC. Its protein is CASSHGAGAFNEQFF.

This clonotype came up many times. The V and J genes are TRBV12-3 or TRBV12-4 and TRBJ2-5, with TRBD2 matching over 7 bases. There are 14 residues in the CDR3. The ends lost 7 bases at V and 5 bases at J; junction bases unmatched: 10. The CDR3 DNA follows: TGTGCCAGCAAGCGGGGCACTCATTCGGAGACCCAGTACTTC. Protein sequence: CASKRGTHSETQYF.

This clonotype was seen repeatedly, ten times or more. The chain uses TRBV14 and TRBJ2-5, with 10 bases lining up with TRBD2. J lost 2 bases, V lost 5 bases, and 8 bases had no gene match. Germline lookup yields CDR1 SGHDN and CDR2 FVKESK. The CDR3 loop spans 16 amino acids. This CDR3 is CASSARTSGKQETQYF. CDR3 bases: TGTGCCAGCAGCGCCAGGACTAGCGGTAAACAAGAGACCCAGTACTTC.

This chain connects TRBV6-5 to TRBJ2-2; 8 bases align to TRBD2. Germline V CDR1 and CDR2: MNHEY, SVGAGI. V was clipped by 2 bases and J by 6 bases; unmatched bases: 8. CDR3 length equals 16 residues. The CDR3 sequence is CASSYVGGGRAGELFF. Here the CDR3 DNA reads TGTGCCAGCAGTTACGTCGGGGGGGGCCGTGCCGGGGAGCTGTTTTTT.

In its sample, this clonotype was seen a few times. V usage is TRBV30 and J usage is TRBJ1-1; D may be TRBD1 (5 bases). Germline CDR1 is GTSNPN and CDR2 is SVGIG (reference sequence). Between the trimmed V and J ends, which lost 0 bases and 0 bases, there was a span of 8 bases. There are 14 residues in the CDR3. In DNA, the CDR3 is TGTGCCTGGAGTGTGGCAGGGTTGAACACTGAAGCTTTCTTT. This translates into CAWSVAGLNTEAFF.

The rearrangement links TRBV6-2 or TRBV6-3 to TRBJ2-7, with D maybe TRBD2 (6 bases). Trimming stripped 5 bases from V and 1 base from J, with 9 bases between. In germline, CDR1 is MNHEY, CDR2 SVGEGT. The CDR3 sequence is 13 residues long. CDR3 in DNA: TGTGCCAGCAGTCGACTAGTATCCTACGAGCAGTACTTC. This sequence encodes CASSRLVSYEQYF.

This clonotype was seen repeatedly, ten times or more. The CDR3 nucleotides are TGCGCCAGCAGCCGCGGGCTCAATAATTCACCCCTCCACTTT. This translates into CASSRGLNNSPLHF. The V call is TRBV4-3, the J call TRBJ1-6; D gene uncertain. Trimming removed 4 bases from V and 5 bases from J, with 9 bases in between. CDR1 LGHNA and CDR2 YSLEER come from the germline V gene. CDR3 length: 14 amino acids.